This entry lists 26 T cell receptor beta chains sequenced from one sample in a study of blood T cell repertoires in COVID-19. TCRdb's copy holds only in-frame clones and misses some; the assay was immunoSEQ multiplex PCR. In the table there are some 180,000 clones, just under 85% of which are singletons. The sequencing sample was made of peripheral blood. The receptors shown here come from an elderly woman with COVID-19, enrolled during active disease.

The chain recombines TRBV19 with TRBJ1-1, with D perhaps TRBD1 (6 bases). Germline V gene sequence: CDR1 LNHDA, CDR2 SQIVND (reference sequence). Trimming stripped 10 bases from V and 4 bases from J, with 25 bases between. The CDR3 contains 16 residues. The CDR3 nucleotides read TGTGCCACCCAGATGGGGCCAGGGGATTTCAGCACTGAAGCTTTCTTT. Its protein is CATQMGPGDFSTEAFF.

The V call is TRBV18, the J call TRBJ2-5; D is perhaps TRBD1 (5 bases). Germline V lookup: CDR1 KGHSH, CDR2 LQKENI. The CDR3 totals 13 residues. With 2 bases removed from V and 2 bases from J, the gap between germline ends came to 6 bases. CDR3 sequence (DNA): TGTGCCAGCTCACCAGGGGCACAAGAGACCCAGTACTTC. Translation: CASSPGAQETQYF. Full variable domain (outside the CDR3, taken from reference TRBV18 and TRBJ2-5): NAGVMQNPRHLVRRRGQEARLRCSPMKGHSHVYWYRQLPEEGLKFMVYLQKENIIDESGMPKERFSAEFPKEGPSILRIQQVVRGDSAAYFCASSPGAQETQYFGPGTRLLVL.

The CDR3 DNA follows: TGTGCCAGCAGTTCTAGCGGAGACTACAATGAGCAGTTCTTC. Translated: CASSSSGDYNEQFF. This chain uses TRBV28 with TRBJ2-1, with TRBD2 identical over 7 bases. After removal of 4 bases from V and 3 bases from J, the junction contained 3 bases not matched to a gene. This CDR3 spans 14 amino acids. Looked up from germline, CDR1 is MDHEN and CDR2 is SYDVKM.

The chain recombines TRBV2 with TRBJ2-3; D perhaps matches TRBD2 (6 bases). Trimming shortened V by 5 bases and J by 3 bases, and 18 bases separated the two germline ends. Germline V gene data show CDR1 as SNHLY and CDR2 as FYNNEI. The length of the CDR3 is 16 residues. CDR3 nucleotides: TGTGCCAGCAGTCCGATGGAGGGAGTTTGGACAGATACGCAGTATTTT. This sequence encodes CASSPMEGVWTDTQYF. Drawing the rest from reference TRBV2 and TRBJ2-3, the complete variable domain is EPEVTQTPSHQVTQMGQEVILRCVPISNHLYFYWYRQILGQKVEFLVSFYNNEISEKSEIFDDQFSVERPDGSNFTLKIRSTKLEDSAMYFCASSPMEGVWTDTQYFGPGTRLTVL.

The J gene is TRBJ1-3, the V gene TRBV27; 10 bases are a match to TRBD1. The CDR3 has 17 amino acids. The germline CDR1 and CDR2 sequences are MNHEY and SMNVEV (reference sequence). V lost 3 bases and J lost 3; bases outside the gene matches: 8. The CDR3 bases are TGTGCCAGCAGTTTCACGGGACAGGGGTTTTTTGGAAACACCATATATTTT. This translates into CASSFTGQGFFGNTIYF.

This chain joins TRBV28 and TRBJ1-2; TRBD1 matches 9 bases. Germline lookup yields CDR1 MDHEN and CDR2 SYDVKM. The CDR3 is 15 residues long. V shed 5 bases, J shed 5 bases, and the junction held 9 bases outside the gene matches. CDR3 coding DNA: TGTGCCAGCAGTATTCCGGGACAGGGCCTGTATGGCTACACCTTC. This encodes CASSIPGQGLYGYTF.

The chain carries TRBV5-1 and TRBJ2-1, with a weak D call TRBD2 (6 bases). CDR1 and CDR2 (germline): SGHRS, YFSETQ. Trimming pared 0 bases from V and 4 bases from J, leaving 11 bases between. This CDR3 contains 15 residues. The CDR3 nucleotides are TGCGCCAGCAGCTTGGACGCGGGAAGATACAATGAGCAGTTCTTC. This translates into CASSLDAGRYNEQFF.

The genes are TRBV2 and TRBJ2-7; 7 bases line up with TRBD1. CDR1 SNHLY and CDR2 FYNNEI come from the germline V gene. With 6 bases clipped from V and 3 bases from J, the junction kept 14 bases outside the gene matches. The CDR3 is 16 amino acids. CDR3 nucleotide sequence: TGTGCCAGCAGCGAATGGGGCTTGACAGGGCGCTACGAGCAGTACTTC. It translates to CASSEWGLTGRYEQYF.

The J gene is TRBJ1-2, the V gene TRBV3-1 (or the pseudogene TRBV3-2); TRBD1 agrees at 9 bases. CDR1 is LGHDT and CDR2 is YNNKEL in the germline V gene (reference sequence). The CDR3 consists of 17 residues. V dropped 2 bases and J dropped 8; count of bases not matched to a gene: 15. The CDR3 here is CASSQYRDRVAFRGYTF. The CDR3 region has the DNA TGTGCCAGCAGCCAATACCGGGACAGGGTAGCTTTTAGAGGCTACACCTTC.

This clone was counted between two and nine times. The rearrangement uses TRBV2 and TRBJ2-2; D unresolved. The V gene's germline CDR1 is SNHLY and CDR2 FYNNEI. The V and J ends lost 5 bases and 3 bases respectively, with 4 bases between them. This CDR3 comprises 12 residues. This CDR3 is CASSSDTGELFF. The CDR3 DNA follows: TGTGCCAGCAGTTCAGACACCGGGGAGCTGTTTTTT.

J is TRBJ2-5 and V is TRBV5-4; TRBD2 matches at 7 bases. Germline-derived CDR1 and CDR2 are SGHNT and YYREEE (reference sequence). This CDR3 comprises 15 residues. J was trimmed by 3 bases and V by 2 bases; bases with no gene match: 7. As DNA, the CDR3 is TGTGCCAGCAGCTTCGGTGGACTAGGCGAAGAGACCCAGTACTTC. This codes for CASSFGGLGEETQYF.

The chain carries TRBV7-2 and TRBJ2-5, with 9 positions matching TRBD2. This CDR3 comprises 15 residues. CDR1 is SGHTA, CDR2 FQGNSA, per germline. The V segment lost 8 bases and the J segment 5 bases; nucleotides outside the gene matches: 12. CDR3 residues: CASLGAGGWGETQYF. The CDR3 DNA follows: TGTGCCAGCTTGGGAGCGGGGGGCTGGGGGGAGACCCAGTACTTC.

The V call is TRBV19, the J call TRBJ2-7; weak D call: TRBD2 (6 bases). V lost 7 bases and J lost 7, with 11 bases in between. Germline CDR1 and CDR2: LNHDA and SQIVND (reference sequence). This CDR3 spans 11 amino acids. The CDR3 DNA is TGTGCCAGTACCCTTGGGGGGGAGCAGTACTTC. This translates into CASTLGGEQYF.

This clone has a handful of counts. Here the CDR3 DNA reads TGTGCCAGCTCCACCCAAGGGACAGGGTCCCGTGGCTACACCTTC. Translated, it gives CASSTQGTGSRGYTF. V usage is TRBV18 and J usage is TRBJ1-2, with 9 bases matching TRBD1. CDR3 length: 15 amino acids. The germline V gene encodes CDR1 KGHSH and CDR2 LQKENI. V was clipped by 6 bases and J by 7 bases; unmatched bases: 12.

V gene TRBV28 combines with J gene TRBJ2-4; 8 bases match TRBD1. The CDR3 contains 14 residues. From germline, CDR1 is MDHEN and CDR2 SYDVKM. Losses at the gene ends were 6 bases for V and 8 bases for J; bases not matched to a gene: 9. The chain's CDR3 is CASRTRQGLDIQYF. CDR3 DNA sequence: TGTGCCAGCAGGACCAGACAGGGGCTAGACATTCAGTACTTC.

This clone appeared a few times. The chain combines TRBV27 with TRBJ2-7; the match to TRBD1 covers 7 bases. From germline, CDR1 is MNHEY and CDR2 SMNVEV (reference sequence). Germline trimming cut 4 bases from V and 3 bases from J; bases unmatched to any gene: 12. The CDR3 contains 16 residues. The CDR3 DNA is TGTGCCAGCAGTTCCCTTACAGGGGTAGGGCTCTACGAGCAGTACTTC. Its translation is CASSSLTGVGLYEQYF.

Here the CDR3 DNA reads TGTGCCAGCAGTGAAGCCTCTGGGAGGAATCAGCCCCAGCATTTT. Translating gives CASSEASGRNQPQHF. The gene calls are TRBV6-1 and TRBJ1-5; D gene uncertain. V was trimmed by 0 bases and J by 4 bases, leaving 10 bases between them. Germline CDR1 reads MNHNS; CDR2 reads SASEGT. The CDR3 runs 15 residues.

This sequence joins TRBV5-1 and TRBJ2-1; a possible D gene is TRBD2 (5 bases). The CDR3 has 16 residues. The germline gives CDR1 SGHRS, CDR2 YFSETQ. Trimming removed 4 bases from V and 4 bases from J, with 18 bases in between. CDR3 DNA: TGCGCCAGCAGCAGCCTAGGGCTCTCGGGGTACAATGAGCAGTTCTTC. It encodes CASSSLGLSGYNEQFF.

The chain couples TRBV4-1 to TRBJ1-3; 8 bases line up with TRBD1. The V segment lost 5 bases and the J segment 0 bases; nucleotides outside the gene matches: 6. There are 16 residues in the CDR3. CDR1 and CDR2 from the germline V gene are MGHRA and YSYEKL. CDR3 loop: CASSSRQGSSGNTIYF. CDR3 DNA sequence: TGCGCCAGCAGCTCGCGACAGGGGAGCTCTGGAAACACCATATATTTT.

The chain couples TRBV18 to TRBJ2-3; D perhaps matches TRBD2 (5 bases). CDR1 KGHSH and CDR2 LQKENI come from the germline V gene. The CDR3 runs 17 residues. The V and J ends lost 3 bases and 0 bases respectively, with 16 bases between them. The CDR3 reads CASSPLTSIGSTDTQYF. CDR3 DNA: TGTGCCAGCTCACCGCTTACTAGTATAGGAAGCACAGATACGCAGTATTTT.

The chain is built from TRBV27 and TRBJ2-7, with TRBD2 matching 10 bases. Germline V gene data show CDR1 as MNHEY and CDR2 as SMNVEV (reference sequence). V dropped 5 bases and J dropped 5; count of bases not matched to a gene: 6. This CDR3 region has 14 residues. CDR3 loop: CASSILAGENEQYF. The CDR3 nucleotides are TGTGCCAGCAGTATCCTAGCGGGAGAGAACGAGCAGTACTTC.

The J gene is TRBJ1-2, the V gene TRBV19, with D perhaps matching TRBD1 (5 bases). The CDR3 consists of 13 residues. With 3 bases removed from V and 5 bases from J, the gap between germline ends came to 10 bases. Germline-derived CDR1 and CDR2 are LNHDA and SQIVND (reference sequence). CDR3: CASSIRAEYGYTF. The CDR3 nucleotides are TGTGCCAGTAGTATCAGGGCGGAGTATGGCTACACCTTC.

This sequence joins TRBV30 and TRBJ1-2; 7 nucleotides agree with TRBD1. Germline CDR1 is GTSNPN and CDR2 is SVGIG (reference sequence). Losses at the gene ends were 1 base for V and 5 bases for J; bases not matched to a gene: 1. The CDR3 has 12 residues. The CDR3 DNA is TGTGCCTGGAGTGGCAGGGGGTATGGCTACACCTTC. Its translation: CAWSGRGYGYTF.

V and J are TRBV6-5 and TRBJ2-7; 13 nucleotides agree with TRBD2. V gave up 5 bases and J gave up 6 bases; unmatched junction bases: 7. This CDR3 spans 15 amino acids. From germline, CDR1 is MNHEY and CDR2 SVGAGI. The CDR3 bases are TGTGCCAGCAGTCGGCGGACTAGCGGGAGCATCGAGCAGTACTTC. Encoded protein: CASSRRTSGSIEQYF.

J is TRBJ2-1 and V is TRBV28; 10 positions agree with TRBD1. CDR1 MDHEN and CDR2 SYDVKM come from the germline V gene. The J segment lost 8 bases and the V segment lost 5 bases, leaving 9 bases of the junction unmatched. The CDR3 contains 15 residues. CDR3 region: CASSAPGQGIYEQFF. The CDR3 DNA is TGTGCCAGCAGTGCGCCGGGACAGGGGATTTATGAGCAGTTCTTC.

The CDR3 region has the DNA TGTGCCAGCAGCTTTGCGGGGAACACTGAAGCTTTCTTT. Its protein is CASSFAGNTEAFF. J is TRBJ1-1 and V is TRBV7-3, with D hard to call. The CDR3 has 13 residues. Between the trimmed V and J ends, which lost 3 bases and 1 base, there was a span of 6 bases. Germline-derived CDR1 and CDR2 are SGHTA and FQGTGA.